These T cell receptor beta chains were read from a single sample in a study of T cells after yellow fever vaccination. In TCRdb, the 5' RACE reads were re-called with MiXCR into one record per CDR3 protein. The sample contains 500,000 to 650,000 distinct CDR3 sequences, about 12% of which appear only once. Sequenced here: PBMCs, sampled on the day of the yellow fever booster vaccination. These receptors were obtained from a young man who received the YFV17D yellow fever vaccine. The CDR3 runs from the conserved cysteine through the conserved F or W. Each record gives: CDR3 length, V gene, clone size, J gene, D gene, CDR3 DNA, CDR3 protein. D genes are given only for firm matches. Rows give clone size only sometimes, using once, few, many, or a class for an expanded clone.

>15|TRBV6-5|NA|TRBJ1-2|TRBD1
TGTGCCAGCAGTTACTTCCTAGACAGGGCTCCGACCTACACCTTC
CASSYFLDRAPTYTF
>11|TRBV20-1|few|TRBJ2-3|TRBD1
TGCAGTGCTGAGACAGGGGATACGCAGTATTTT
CSAETGDTQYF
>15|TRBV6-2/TRBV6-3|NA|TRBJ2-1|TRBD2
TGTGCCAGCAGTTACGGACTAGCGGGGCGTAATGAGCAGTTCTTC
CASSYGLAGRNEQFF
>15|TRBV12-3/TRBV12-4|NA|TRBJ2-7|TRBD1
TGTGCCAGCATCCCGGGACAGGGCGGAAGTGCCGAGCAGTACTTC
CASIPGQGGSAEQYF
>15|TRBV20-1|few|TRBJ2-7|NA
TGCAGTGCTAATCCCCTACGCGGAACCTCCTACGAGCAGTACTTC
CSANPLRGTSYEQYF
>14|TRBV20-1|NA|TRBJ2-1|TRBD2
TGCAGTGCTAGAGCCGGGAGGGCCTACAATGAGCAGTTCTTC
CSARAGRAYNEQFF
>13|TRBV30|few|TRBJ1-2|NA
TGTGCCTGTTCCCAGAGTAGGCATGATGGCTACACCTTC
CACSQSRHDGYTF
>13|TRBV30|few|TRBJ2-7|TRBD1
TGTGCCTGGTCCCGGGACAGCCTCTACGAGCAGTACTTC
CAWSRDSLYEQYF
>13|TRBV20-1|NA|TRBJ2-1|NA
TGCAGTGCTTCAGGTATCTACTACAATGAGCAGTTCTTC
CSASGIYYNEQFF
>15|TRBV4-1|NA|TRBJ2-3|NA
TGCGCCAGCAGCCAAACCCCAGGTTACACAGATACGCAGTATTTT
CASSQTPGYTDTQYF
>20|TRBV11-2|few|TRBJ2-1|TRBD2
TGTGCCAGCAGCTTAAGGACAGACCCCACGTGGCGGGAGGCCGGGAATGAGCAGTTCTTC
CASSLRTDPTWREAGNEQFF
>14|TRBV6-2/TRBV6-3|few|TRBJ2-7|TRBD1
TGTGCCAGCAGTTACAACAGGGGGCTCAACGAGCAGTACTTC
CASSYNRGLNEQYF
>15|TRBV15|few|TRBJ2-1|TRBD2
TGTGCCACCAGCAGCCTAGCGGGAGCCTACAATGAGCAGTTCTTC
CATSSLAGAYNEQFF
>15|TRBV18|NA|TRBJ2-7|NA
TGTGCCAGCTCACGAAATTCCGGGACAAACTACGAGCAGTACTTC
CASSRNSGTNYEQYF
>14|TRBV18|few|TRBJ2-3|NA
TGTGCCAGCTCACCGAGGGCCCTCGGGGATACGCAGTATTTT
CASSPRALGDTQYF
>15|TRBV7-8|many|TRBJ2-7|TRBD1
TGTGCCAGCAGCCCGAGGGGACAGGGATCCTACGAGCAGTACTTC
CASSPRGQGSYEQYF
>13|TRBV9|NA|TRBJ2-7|NA
TGTGCCAGCAGCGTTAATCAGGGGTACGAGCAGTACTTC
CASSVNQGYEQYF
>13|TRBV20-1|few|TRBJ2-5|TRBD1
TGCAGTGCTAGAGGACAGGGACGGAGGACCCAGTACTTC
CSARGQGRRTQYF
>19|TRBV18|few|TRBJ2-1|TRBD1
TGTGCCAGCCACAAATGGGACAGGGTACGTTCTGGGTCCTACAATGAGCAGTTCTTC
CASHKWDRVRSGSYNEQFF
>16|TRBV14|few|TRBJ2-5|TRBD2
TGTGCCAGCAGCCAAGGACCGGGACTAGCGGGGGAGACCCAGTACTTC
CASSQGPGLAGETQYF
>15|TRBV20-1|NA|TRBJ2-3|NA
TGCAGTGCTAGCCGGCGACAGTTTAGCACAGATACGCAGTATTTT
CSASRRQFSTDTQYF
>16|TRBV5-1|few|TRBJ2-5|TRBD1
TGCGCCAGCAGCTTGGCAGGGGGCCGTGTCCAAGAGACCCAGTACTTC
CASSLAGGRVQETQYF
>16|TRBV5-1|many|TRBJ2-3|TRBD2
TGCGCCAGCAGCGCCACCCTAGCGGGAGGTGCAGATACGCAGTATTTT
CASSATLAGGADTQYF
>17|TRBV7-9|NA|TRBJ2-5|TRBD2
TGTGCCAGCAGCTTAGGTTCCGGGACTATCCTAAAAGAGACCCAGTACTTC
CASSLGSGTILKETQYF
>16|TRBV18|few|TRBJ2-2|NA
TGTGCCAGCTCACCCTTCGGGAGCGCGGGAACCGGGGAGCTGTTTTTT
CASSPFGSAGTGELFF
>15|TRBV7-2|NA|TRBJ1-4|NA
TGTGCCAGCAGCTTAGAGGCAGGAGGGTTTGAAAAACTGTTTTTT
CASSLEAGGFEKLFF
>13|TRBV28|few|TRBJ1-5|NA
TGTGCCAGCAGTTTCGCCGGGGCCCAGCCCCAGCATTTT
CASSFAGAQPQHF
>16|TRBV7-2|NA|TRBJ2-1|NA
TGTGCCAGCAGCTTAAGTGGGAGCACATCCTACAATGAGCAGTTCTTC
CASSLSGSTSYNEQFF
>14|TRBV7-2|NA|TRBJ1-6|NA
TGTGCCAGCAGCCCCGTGGTGTATAATTCACCCCTCCACTTT
CASSPVVYNSPLHF
>16|TRBV20-1|few|TRBJ2-1|TRBD2
TGCAGTTCGGGACTAGCGGGAGAGGGGGCCTACAATGAGCAGTTCTTC
CSSGLAGEGAYNEQFF
>18|TRBV11-2|few|TRBJ2-3|NA
TGTGCCAGCAGCTCAGACCCCAGACAGCCCAAGAGCACAGATACGCAGTATTTT
CASSSDPRQPKSTDTQYF
>17|TRBV20-1|NA|TRBJ2-2|TRBD1
TGCGGTGCTAGATCAGGGGGCGCAGGCTCTCCCACCGGGGAGCTGTTTTTT
CGARSGGAGSPTGELFF
>14|TRBV20-1|once|TRBJ2-3|NA
TGCAGTGCTAGAGAGGGACTCCTAAAGGATACGCAGTATTTT
CSAREGLLKDTQYF
>13|TRBV14|few|TRBJ2-1|NA
TGTGCCAGCAGCCACCTTGCGAGTTTTGAGCAGTTCTTC
CASSHLASFEQFF
>17|TRBV5-1|many|TRBJ2-1|TRBD1
TGCGCCAGCAGCTTGAGGCCGGGACAGGGACGCAACAATGAGCAGTTCTTC
CASSLRPGQGRNNEQFF
>15|TRBV29-1|few|TRBJ2-7|TRBD2
TGCAGCGCCGAGTTCGGGACTAGCGGGAGCGGTGAGCAGTACTTC
CSAEFGTSGSGEQYF
>16|TRBV5-6|many|TRBJ2-6|NA
TGTGCCAGCAGCTTGTATGGGGGCTCTGGGGCCAACGTCCTGACTTTC
CASSLYGGSGANVLTF
>14|TRBV7-2|NA|TRBJ2-5|NA
TGTGCCAGCAGCTTGGACCCCAGCCAAGAGACCCAGTACTTC
CASSLDPSQETQYF
>14|TRBV14|NA|TRBJ2-2|NA
TGTGCCAGCAGCCAAGTCGCGAACACCGGGGAGCTGTTTTTT
CASSQVANTGELFF
>13|TRBV29-1|NA|TRBJ2-3|TRBD2
TGCAGCTACAGGACTAGCGGGAGGGATACGCAGTATTTT
CSYRTSGRDTQYF
>13|TRBV2|NA|TRBJ2-7|TRBD1
TGTGCCAGCAGTGGCGCAGGGGGCCACGAGCAGTACTTC
CASSGAGGHEQYF
>15|TRBV5-1|many|TRBJ2-7|TRBD1
TGCGCCAGCAGCTTGACCGGGACAGGGGAATACGAGCAGTACTTC
CASSLTGTGEYEQYF
>15|TRBV12-3/TRBV12-4|NA|TRBJ1-4|NA
TGTGCCAGCGGACACATTGGTGGAAAAGGGGAAAAACTGTTTTTT
CASGHIGGKGEKLFF
>15|TRBV6-1|few|TRBJ2-7|TRBD1
TGTGCCAGCAGCAAGGACAGGGGCCCGATAGGGGAGCAGTACTTC
CASSKDRGPIGEQYF
>13|TRBV4-2|few|TRBJ2-1|NA
TGTGCCAGCAGCCAAGACAGAAGGGTTGAGCAGTTCTTC
CASSQDRRVEQFF
>16|TRBV29-1|few|TRBJ2-5|NA
TGCAGCGTTGACTGGCGGGACGAGAACGCGTTGGGGACCCAGTACTTC
CSVDWRDENALGTQYF
>15|TRBV9|NA|TRBJ2-5|TRBD2
TGTGCCAGCAGCGTATCGGGCGGGAGCTTGGAGACCCAGTACTTC
CASSVSGGSLETQYF